This entry describes one TCR beta chain. Antigen specificity is unknown. These data originate in a study of T-cell memory formation after mild COVID-19. Study-wide background: For the most part, TCR clusters were specific to one donor. Overall study findings and caveats: SARS-CoV-2 specificity of second-wave clones peaking day 37 was unconfirmed. CD4+ contracting clones were mainly CM and EM; CD8+ ones, EMRA. Certain responding clones were present in pre-infection memory, suggesting participation of cross-reactive memory.

One entry per CDR3 protein results from TCRdb running MiXCR on the 5' RACE reads. The data show around 250,000 distinct CDR3 sequences, under 20% seen once. The clonotype was recovered from a young man who had mild COVID-19 (a few samples of this study predate the infection). Cell type and time point are not known. Sequencing was carried out using PBMCs or a T cell subset sorted from them (not recorded which).

CDR3 loop: CASSRPGQPIEAFF. In DNA form, the CDR3 reads TGTGCCAGCAGCCGACCTGGACAGCCGATTGAAGCTTTCTTT. The chain uses TRBV7-9 and TRBJ1-1, with D perhaps TRBD1 (6 bases). V gave up 5 bases and J gave up 7 bases, with 17 bases separating them. The CDR3 runs to 14 residues. Germline CDR1 is SEHNR and CDR2 is FQNEAQ (reference sequence).